This paragraph reports one TCR beta chain. Its antigen is still unknown. The record has no base qualities; no much larger clone is one base away. The CDR3 regions of human TCRbeta chains were analyzed by immunosequencing. Under the source paper's analysis protocol: TCRs in the repertoires were compared against a reference library of SARS-CoV-2-specific TCRs that had been generated with the MIRA antigen-specificity platform. Breadth meant the fraction of unique TCRs that were SARS-CoV-2-associated, whereas depth meant the fraction of total T cells that were SARS-CoV-2-associated. Using the MIRA data, each spike-specific TCR was assigned both to the spike region to which the TCR was reactive and to a CD4 or CD8 class. Log10-transformed breadth and depth values were compared by one-way ANOVA with Sidak's multiple comparisons tests. TCRdb's version of the immuneACCESS table is confined to in-frame rearrangements and falls short of the full clone set. An unresolved V gene accounts for under half of the shortfall where checked; the remainder is of unknown origin. V, J and clone size derive from that table, while D and trimming were established from the DNA sequence. This sample is represented by roughly 70,000 clones; nearly 90% of them were singletons. The ten largest clones add up to 9.3% of the sample.

The data derive from a study of T cell responses to AZD1222 COVID-19 vaccine (dated by TCRdb to the early 2020s). About the full investigation: TCR sequencing was performed for approximately 240 trial participants, of whom approximately 200 were given two doses of AZD1222 and about 25 were given two doses of MenACWY control vaccine. Enrollment into the trials was organized by age into subgroups of 18-55, 56-69 and 70-plus years, and those subgroups contained about 160, 30 and 59 TCR-sequenced participants, respectively.

Study-wide conclusions, independent of this receptor: Vaccine-associated CD4 TCRs spanned the whole spike protein, with dominant responses in regions 160-218 and 743-854. Conclusions about previously exposed vaccinees are limited because only six or seven AZD1222 recipients were SARS-CoV-2 seropositive at baseline. After two AZD1222 doses, spike-specific TCR breadth and depth were significantly higher than at day 0 and than in MenACWY recipients. Epitopes outside the regions mutated in the B.1.351 and B.1.1.7 variants were reportedly recognized by nearly half of the unique spike-specific TCRs. In the small 56-69-year group, the increase in depth fell short of significance, most likely because of low power. Because no samples from the day 14 peak response were available, repertoires could be characterized only after the peak T cell response. Participants were mostly white British, with more females than males. The authors suggested clonal diversity may have been underestimated.

According to the study, the label for this sample's time point signals: about 28 days (+/-7) after the second vaccine dose. Because spike-specific TCR depth and breadth did not differ between the two schedules, AZD1222 recipients who got a second dose at roughly 4 weeks were pooled with those who got a second dose at roughly 12 weeks. Vaccinee samples were obtained from the UK trials COV001 and COV002, which included a single-blind randomized controlled phase 2/3 trial of AZD1222 (ChAdOx1 nCoV-19) in healthy adults. For TCRbeta chain sequencing, PBMC samples were collected from trial participants at day 0 and at day 28 after the second dose. Sequences were derived from peripheral blood, sampled 28 days after the second AZD1222 dose. This receptor was obtained from an adult who received the AZD1222 COVID-19 vaccine.

The DNA sequence reads TGTGCCTGGAGGGGGGGACAGAGATGGGGAAACACCATATATTTT. It specifies CAWRGGQRWGNTIYF. The chain joins TRBV30 to TRBJ1-3, with 7 central nucleotides matching TRBD1. Clipping removes 3 bases from V and 4 bases from J, with 9 as the unmatched junction base count. Per the germline V gene (reference sequence), GTSNPN is the CDR1 and SVGIG is the CDR2. The CDR3 spans 15 residues, from the cysteine through the phenylalanine. CDR3 DNA only is kept here, 45 bases in frame from base 1.